The 17 T cell receptor beta chains below were found in one sample sequenced in a study of metastatic and nonmetastatic thyroid tumors (dated by TCRdb to 2018 to 2020). Library method: PCR. The sequencer listed for this sample is Illumina HiSeq 4000. TCRdb took the public reads, trimmed them with fastp at Q25, ran MiXCR for clone calling and kept in-frame beta chains. The sample yields 35,000 to 50,000 clones; about 12% were counted once. The top ten clonotypes cover about 10% of the sample. No patient had received any treatment before thyroid surgery. Sequenced: blood. The source is a male donor with papillary thyroid cancer or a benign thyroid nodule (not recorded which). Some clones in this sample may be carry-over from other donors' samples.

The chain uses TRBV6-1 and TRBJ1-1, with a possible D match to TRBD1 (6 bases). CDR3 size: 16 residues. Looked up from germline, CDR1 is MNHNS and CDR2 is SASEGT. V dropped 6 bases and J dropped 6 bases, with 23 bases sitting between them. The CDR3 region has the DNA TGTGCCAGCAGCCCCGGACAGTGCCGGGGGTACGCTGAAGCTTTCTTT. Amino acid sequence: CASSPGQCRGYAEAFF.

This clone was observed at least ten times. The chain carries TRBV7-2 and TRBJ2-6, with D uncertain. Germline V gene lookup returns CDR1 SGHTA and CDR2 FQGNSA. V was pared by 3 bases and J by 1 base, with 4 bases between. The CDR3 sequence is 14 residues long. The DNA of the CDR3 is TGTGCCAGCAGCTTGGGTTCTGGGGCCAACGTCCTGACTTTC. Translating it yields CASSLGSGANVLTF. Variable domain in full (rest from reference TRBV7-2 and TRBJ2-6): GAGVSQSPSNKVTEKGKDVELRCDPISGHTALYWYRQSLGQGLEFLIYFQGNSAPDKSGLPSDRFSAERTGGSVSTLTIQRTQQEDSAVYLCASSLGSGANVLTFGAGSRLTVL.

This clone was seen a few times. The chain employs TRBV19 and TRBJ1-1; no firm D call. The length of the CDR3 is 13 residues. Trimming shortened V by 5 bases and J by 2 bases, and 9 bases separated the two germline ends. In germline, CDR1 is LNHDA, CDR2 SQIVND (reference sequence). The chain's CDR3 is CASSPWTNTEAFF. In DNA form, the CDR3 reads TGTGCCAGTAGTCCCTGGACTAACACTGAAGCTTTCTTT.

This clone showed up many times. This sequence joins TRBV7-9 and TRBJ1-6; 9 bases agree with TRBD1. Germline V gives CDR1 SEHNR, CDR2 FQNEAQ (reference sequence). The trim removed 5 bases at V and 9 bases at J, leaving 11 bases unmatched. CDR3 length: 16 residues. CDR3 sequence (DNA): TGTGCCAGCAGCCCGACCGGGACAGGGACTTTTTCACCCCTCCACTTT. Its translation is CASSPTGTGTFSPLHF.

This clone was picked up many times. The chain has TRBV7-9 and TRBJ1-6; 9 bases align to TRBD1. V lost 5 bases, J lost 9 bases, and 5 bases stayed unmatched. The germline CDR1 and CDR2 sequences are SEHNR and FQNEAQ (reference sequence). This CDR3 has 14 residues. This CDR3 reads CASSPGDRVSPLHF. CDR3 nucleotides: TGTGCCAGCAGCCCCGGGGACAGGGTTTCACCCCTCCACTTT.

This clone occurred many times. This sequence joins TRBV4-1 and TRBJ1-1; tentative D call: TRBD1 (5 bases). Germline CDR1 MGHRA, CDR2 YSYEKL. V lost 3 bases, J lost 2 bases, and 13 bases lay in between. The CDR3 totals 15 residues. CDR3 DNA sequence: TGCGCCAGCAGCCAGGTACAGGAACGTAACACTGAAGCTTTCTTT. Translated: CASSQVQERNTEAFF.

This clone was counted at least ten times. V gene TRBV5-1 combines with J gene TRBJ1-2; 8 positions match TRBD1. Germline V gene sequence: CDR1 SGHRS, CDR2 YFSETQ. This CDR3 comprises 15 residues. The junction had 10 bases not matched to a gene; V was cut back by 1 base and J by 8 bases. The CDR3 loop reads CASSLRVRQGLGYTF. The CDR3 region has the DNA TGCGCCAGCAGCTTGAGGGTACGACAGGGGTTAGGCTACACCTTC.

Many counts were recorded for this clone. This sequence joins TRBV28 and TRBJ1-1, with D possibly matching TRBD1 (6 bases). The V gene's germline CDR1 is MDHEN and CDR2 SYDVKM. V dropped 2 bases and J dropped 1 base, with 14 bases sitting between them. The CDR3 sequence is 16 residues long. The CDR3 loop is CASSLDLGGTNTEAFF. The DNA for the CDR3 is TGTGCCAGCAGTTTAGACCTAGGGGGGACGAACACTGAAGCTTTCTTT. Filled out from reference TRBV28 and TRBJ1-1, the complete variable domain reads DVKVTQSSRYLVKRTGEKVFLECVQDMDHENMFWYRQDPGLGLRLIYFSYDVKMKEKGDIPEGYSVSREKKERFSLILESASTNQTSMYLCASSLDLGGTNTEAFFGQGTRLTVV.

The chain employs TRBV9 and TRBJ1-6, with a tentative D call TRBD1 (6 bases). Between the trimmed V and J ends, which lost 3 bases and 9 bases, there was a span of 16 bases. Per germline, CDR1 SGDLS and CDR2 YYNGEE. The CDR3 length is 15 residues. The chain's CDR3 is CASSAVRGFTSPLHF. CDR3 coding DNA: TGTGCCAGCAGCGCCGTCAGGGGTTTTACTTCACCCCTCCACTTT.

This clone was observed at least ten times. V is TRBV12-3 or TRBV12-4 and J is TRBJ2-2; D is ambiguous. V lost 2 bases to trimming and J lost 1 base, with 11 bases between them. CDR3 length: 16 residues. CDR3 DNA sequence: TGTGCCAGCAGTTTAATGTGGACGGGGAACACCGGGGAGCTGTTTTTT. Residues: CASSLMWTGNTGELFF.

This clone has at least ten counts. V is TRBV27 and J is TRBJ2-1; 12 nucleotides align to TRBD2. The J segment lost 7 bases and the V segment lost 5 bases, leaving 3 bases of the junction unmatched. The CDR3 contains 14 residues. Per the germline V gene, CDR1 is MNHEY and CDR2 is SMNVEV (reference sequence). The CDR3 nucleotides are TGTGCCAGCAGTCTAGCGGGAGGGCCGAATGAGCAGTTCTTC. Translating it yields CASSLAGGPNEQFF.

V usage is TRBV28 and J usage is TRBJ2-7, with 7 bases aligning to TRBD2. The germline gives CDR1 MDHEN, CDR2 SYDVKM. V lost 6 bases to trimming and J lost 0 bases; unmatched junction nucleotides: 8. The length of the CDR3 is 15 residues. In nucleotides, the CDR3 is TGTGCCAGCAGCTTACCTAGCGGATTCTCCTACGAGCAGTACTTC. Residues: CASSLPSGFSYEQYF.

This clone was observed many times. The V gene is TRBV20-1, the J gene TRBJ2-7; TRBD2 might be the D (6 bases). Germline V lookup: CDR1 DFQATT, CDR2 SNEGSKA (reference sequence). The CDR3 extends over 12 amino acids. The V and J ends lost 3 bases and 4 bases respectively, with 10 bases between them. As DNA, the CDR3 is TGCAGTGCTAGGCGGGACCAATACGAGCAGTACTTC. It specifies CSARRDQYEQYF.

DNA of the CDR3: TGTGCCAGAGAGGCAGGGGGCTCCTATGGCTACACCTTC. It codes for CAREAGGSYGYTF. The chain links TRBV28 to TRBJ1-2, with 8 bases identical to TRBD1. V dropped 9 bases and J dropped 4; count of bases not matched to a gene: 7. The CDR3 is made up of 13 amino acids. CDR1 is MDHEN, CDR2 SYDVKM, per germline.

In its sample, this clone was seen many times. The CDR3 loop is CSASPGSPLHF. CDR3 DNA sequence: TGCAGTGCTTCTCCGGGTTCACCCCTCCACTTT. V gene TRBV20-1 combines with J gene TRBJ1-6; no definite D call. The V end lost 5 bases, the J end lost 9 bases, and 8 bases lay between the germline ends. The CDR3 loop spans 11 amino acids. CDR1 is DFQATT, CDR2 SNEGSKA, per germline (reference sequence).

This clone showed up many times. Written as DNA, the CDR3 is TGCGCCAGCAGCCAAGATTCATCGGGCAGGCGCTACGGTGGCTACACCTTC. Protein: CASSQDSSGRRYGGYTF. This rearrangement joins TRBV4-1 to TRBJ1-2; D is unresolved. From germline, CDR1 is MGHRA and CDR2 YSYEKL. The CDR3 sequence is 17 residues long. Trimming stripped 0 bases from V and 7 bases from J, with 21 bases between.

This clone has at least ten counts. The genes are TRBV6-1 and TRBJ2-1, with TRBD1 identical over 7 bases. V lost 7 bases, J lost 2 bases, and 8 bases stayed unmatched. The CDR3 has 15 amino acids. Per the germline V gene, CDR1 is MNHNS and CDR2 is SASEGT. DNA of the CDR3: TGTGCCAGCACCACGACAGGGTCCCCCTACAATGAGCAGTTCTTC. It specifies CASTTTGSPYNEQFF.